A selection of T cell receptor beta chains follows, all from one sample in a study of T cells after yellow fever vaccination. TCRdb reprocessed the 5' RACE reads via MiXCR and lists one record per CDR3 protein. In the table there are approximately 550,000 distinct CDR3 sequences, roughly a fifth of which are singletons. Here the sequenced sample was PBMCs, taken 15 days after the yellow fever booster vaccination. All receptors derive from a man between 25 and 39 years old who received the YFV17D yellow fever vaccine. CDR3s include the opening cysteine and the closing phenylalanine or tryptophan. Each record gives: clone size, D gene, J gene, V gene, CDR3 protein, CDR3 DNA. The D gene is left open where the match is weak. The size of a clone is reported for some rows only, either as once, few or many, or as a class for expanded clones.

>-|TRBD2|TRBJ2-7|TRBV6-2/TRBV6-3
CASSRTSGQAYEQYF
TGTGCCAGCAGTCGGACTAGCGGCCAAGCTTACGAGCAGTACTTC
>-|-|TRBJ2-2|TRBV5-1
CASSLSPLGVGELFF
TGCGCCAGCAGCTTGTCCCCACTCGGCGTCGGGGAGCTGTTTTTT
>-|-|TRBJ2-7|TRBV3-1
CASSKRQSSYEQYF
TGTGCCAGCAGCAAACGACAGAGCTCCTACGAGCAGTACTTC
>few|-|TRBJ1-1|TRBV13
CASSPSLDTEAFF
TGTGCCAGCAGCCCGTCTTTGGACACTGAAGCTTTCTTT
>-|-|TRBJ2-1|TRBV20-1
CSICGIDNEQFF
TGCAGTATCTGCGGGATTGACAATGAGCAGTTCTTC
>-|TRBD1|TRBJ1-5|TRBV19
CASSPDRANQPQHF
TGTGCCAGTAGTCCGGACAGGGCCAATCAGCCCCAGCATTTT
>few|TRBD2|TRBJ2-5|TRBV15
CATSRAPSGREETQYF
TGTGCCACCAGCAGGGCCCCTAGCGGGAGAGAAGAGACCCAGTACTTC
>few|-|TRBJ2-1|TRBV4-3
CASSQFEVDEQFF
TGCGCCAGCAGCCAATTCGAGGTGGATGAGCAGTTCTTC
>-|-|TRBJ2-2|TRBV20-1
CSARMGNAGELFF
TGCAGTGCTAGGATGGGAAATGCCGGGGAGCTGTTTTTT
>-|TRBD2|TRBJ2-1|TRBV5-1
CASSFLLAGSGEQFF
TGCGCCAGCAGCTTTTTGCTAGCGGGATCTGGTGAGCAGTTCTTC
>few|-|TRBJ2-2|TRBV7-8
CASFYRARDTGELFF
TGTGCCAGCTTTTACAGGGCCCGCGACACCGGGGAGCTGTTTTTT
>-|-|TRBJ2-7|TRBV19
CASSIAREGGYEQYF
TGTGCCAGTAGTATTGCCAGGGAAGGTGGCTACGAGCAGTACTTC
>few|TRBD1|TRBJ1-6|TRBV10-3
CAISESKTGLNSPLHF
TGTGCCATCAGTGAGTCGAAGACAGGGTTAAATTCACCCCTCCACTTT
>-|TRBD2|TRBJ2-1|TRBV7-2
CASSPRLAGGPPHEQFF
TGTGCCAGCAGCCCGAGACTAGCGGGAGGGCCACCCCATGAGCAGTTCTTC
>-|-|TRBJ2-2|TRBV3-1
CASSQELGTGRAGELFF
TGTGCCAGCAGCCAAGAGTTAGGGACCGGGCGGGCCGGGGAGCTGTTTTTT
>few|-|TRBJ1-1|TRBV7-3
CASSLTLGDVAFF
TGTGCCAGCAGCTTAACCCTAGGGGATGTAGCTTTCTTT
>few|TRBD2|TRBJ2-1|TRBV19
CASSRPGGNEQFF
TGTGCCAGTAGCCGACCGGGGGGGAATGAGCAGTTCTTC
>once|-|TRBJ2-5|TRBV21-1
CASSKECQDTQETQYF
TGTGCCAGCAGCAAAGAGTGTCAGGATACCCAAGAGACCCAGTACTTC
>few|-|TRBJ2-5|TRBV7-3
CASSLSTSGVFGGETQYF
TGTGCCAGCAGCCTTTCGACGTCGGGTGTTTTTGGGGGAGAGACCCAGTACTTC
>-|TRBD1|TRBJ1-2|TRBV12-3/TRBV12-4
CASSTNRGGGYTF
TGTGCCAGCAGCACCAACAGGGGGGGCGGCTACACCTTC
>few|TRBD1|TRBJ1-1|TRBV5-1
CASRGGQGIHTEAFF
TGCGCCAGCAGGGGGGGACAGGGGATTCACACTGAAGCTTTCTTT
>-|TRBD1|TRBJ2-7|TRBV7-9
CASSVDRGSYEQYF
TGTGCCAGCAGCGTAGACAGGGGGTCCTACGAGCAGTACTTC
>-|TRBD2|TRBJ2-7|TRBV29-1
CSVGTSGSYEQYF
TGCAGCGTTGGGACTAGCGGGAGCTACGAGCAGTACTTC
>many|-|TRBJ2-2|TRBV7-9
CASSFGSGELFF
TGTGCCAGCAGTTTTGGTAGCGGGGAGCTGTTTTTT
>-|TRBD1|TRBJ1-5|TRBV29-1
CSIARDRNQPQHF
TGCAGCATCGCTAGGGACAGAAATCAGCCCCAGCATTTT
>-|-|TRBJ1-2|TRBV5-1
CASSLEHYGYTF
TGCGCCAGCAGCTTGGAGCACTATGGCTACACCTTC
>-|-|TRBJ1-1|TRBV5-6
CASSYPLMNTEAFF
TGTGCCAGCAGTTATCCCTTAATGAACACTGAAGCTTTCTTT
>many|TRBD1|TRBJ2-7|TRBV29-1
CSVARTGGNEQYF
TGCAGCGTCGCCCGGACAGGGGGCAATGAGCAGTACTTC
>-|-|TRBJ2-4|TRBV28
CASSRTGVAKNIQYF
TGTGCCAGCAGTAGGACTGGGGTAGCCAAAAACATTCAGTACTTC
>-|-|TRBJ2-7|TRBV9
CASSPPGTDYEQYF
TGTGCCAGCAGCCCCCCGGGGACGGACTACGAGCAGTACTTC
>few|-|TRBJ1-2|TRBV10-3
CAISESVTVTNYGYTF
TGTGCCATCAGTGAGTCGGTGACCGTCACTAACTATGGCTACACCTTC
>-|-|TRBJ2-3|TRBV10-2
CASSEWSSGGTDTQYF
TGCGCCAGCAGTGAGTGGTCGAGCGGAGGGACAGATACGCAGTATTTT
>-|TRBD2|TRBJ2-3|TRBV7-2
CASSPRAGGPSDTQYF
TGTGCCAGCAGCCCTCGAGCGGGAGGGCCCTCAGATACGCAGTATTTT
>few|TRBD2|TRBJ2-3|TRBV20-1
CSARQTGGMNTQYF
TGCAGTGCTAGACAGACGGGAGGCATGAATACGCAGTATTTT
>-|-|TRBJ2-7|TRBV4-2
CASSQERSTYEQYF
TGTGCCAGCAGCCAAGAGAGATCTACCTACGAGCAGTACTTC
>few|TRBD2|TRBJ2-7|TRBV11-2
CASSLVVAGYRSSYEQYF
TGTGCCAGCAGCTTAGTTGTAGCGGGTTATAGGAGCTCCTACGAGCAGTACTTC
>-|-|TRBJ2-1|TRBV3-1
CASSQGYGRVGEQFF
TGTGCCAGCAGCCAAGGGTATGGCAGGGTGGGGGAGCAGTTCTTC
>-|-|TRBJ2-7|TRBV5-1
CASSPRDGSNEQYF
TGCGCCAGCAGCCCCCGGGACGGTTCTAACGAGCAGTACTTC
>-|-|TRBJ2-2|TRBV6-5
CASSTSQEELFF
TGTGCCAGCAGTACTAGTCAGGAGGAGCTGTTTTTT
>-|-|TRBJ2-7|TRBV5-1
CASSLDRKGYEQYF
TGCGCCAGCAGCTTGGACAGGAAGGGGTACGAGCAGTACTTC
>few|TRBD2|TRBJ2-7|TRBV27
CASSLWSGSSYEQYF
TGTGCCAGCAGTTTGTGGAGCGGGAGTTCCTACGAGCAGTACTTC
>-|-|TRBJ1-5|TRBV28
CASRPIPEGNQPQHF
TGTGCCAGCAGACCTATACCAGAGGGCAATCAGCCCCAGCATTTT
>-|TRBD2|TRBJ2-1|TRBV10-1
CASSGTSGDSSYNEQFF
TGCGCCAGCAGCGGGACTAGCGGGGATAGCTCCTACAATGAGCAGTTCTTC
>few|TRBD2|TRBJ2-5|TRBV27
CASKSKPLAGVETQYF
TGTGCCAGCAAAAGTAAACCTCTAGCGGGAGTGGAGACCCAGTACTTC
>-|TRBD2|TRBJ2-1|TRBV20-1
CSARKGGPLNEQFF
TGCAGTGCTAGAAAGGGAGGGCCGTTAAATGAGCAGTTCTTC
>few|TRBD2|TRBJ2-7|TRBV6-5
CASSHTSGRAAYEQYF
TGTGCCAGCAGTCATACTAGCGGGAGGGCCGCCTACGAGCAGTACTTC
>few|TRBD2|TRBJ2-3|TRBV9
CASSAGLAGVVTDTQYF
TGTGCCAGCAGCGCCGGACTAGCGGGAGTTGTCACAGATACGCAGTATTTT